One and the same sample provided the 28 T cell receptor beta chains below, sequenced in a study of blood T cell repertoires in COVID-19. Assay: immunoSEQ multiplex PCR; the TCRdb copy retains only in-frame clones and omits some. The sample consists of 200,000 to 250,000 clones, around 80% of them appearing once. Sequenced material: peripheral blood. These receptors were collected from a woman in her fifties or sixties who had recovered from COVID-19.

This clone was seen just once. The chain has TRBV11-2 and TRBJ1-4, with a possible D match to TRBD1 (6 bases). CDR1 is SGHAT, CDR2 FQNNGV, per germline. The CDR3 runs to 12 residues. V shed 11 bases and J shed 8 bases, with 15 bases lying between them. The CDR3 region has the DNA TGTGCCGCGGGGGCGCAGCGCGAAAAACTGTTTTTT. It specifies CAAGAQREKLFF.

The chain carries TRBV13 and TRBJ2-7, with 7 bases lining up with TRBD2. Trimming cost V 4 bases and J 2 bases; bases outside gene matches: 14. Per germline, CDR1 PRHDT and CDR2 FYEKMQ (reference sequence). The CDR3 sequence is 17 residues long. In nucleotides, the CDR3 is TGTGCCAGCAGCTCCCGGGTAGCCGGGAGGACGACCTACGAGCAGTACTTC. It codes for CASSSRVAGRTTYEQYF. The entire variable domain, with the rest obtained from reference TRBV13 and TRBJ2-7, is as follows: AAGVIQSPRHLIKEKRETATLKCYPIPRHDTVYWYQQGPGQDPQFLISFYEKMQSDKGSIPDRFSAQQFSDYHSELNMSSLELGDSALYFCASSSRVAGRTTYEQYFGPGTRLTVT.

Many counts were recorded for this clone. Different DNA sequences within this sample yield the same CDR3. The rearrangement uses TRBV3-1 (or the pseudogene TRBV3-2) and TRBJ1-5; the D is unclear. This CDR3 has 13 residues. The V end lost 0 bases, the J end lost 7 bases, and 7 bases lay between the germline ends. In germline, CDR1 is LGHDT, CDR2 YNNKEL (reference sequence). Here the CDR3 DNA reads TGTGCCAGCAGCCAAGAGAGCGGGCAGCCCCAGCATTTT. Residues: CASSQESGQPQHF.

This clone was seen a few times. This rearrangement joins TRBV11-2 to TRBJ2-3, with TRBD2 matching over 8 bases. V lost 5 bases to trimming and J lost 3 bases; unmatched junction nucleotides: 7. Germline assignment: CDR1 SGHAT and CDR2 FQNNGV. The CDR3 has 15 amino acids. The CDR3 DNA reads as TGTGCCAGCAGCATAGGGACGGGGGGGACAGATACGCAGTATTTT. This gives the protein CASSIGTGGTDTQYF.

This chain uses TRBV10-1 with TRBJ2-7; D perhaps matches TRBD2 (6 bases). Trimming removed 1 base from V and 4 bases from J, with 23 bases in between. Germline V CDR1 and CDR2: WNHNN, SYGVQD (reference sequence). This CDR3 has 18 amino acids. The CDR3 region is CASSEFYGRDSSPYEQYF. The DNA of the CDR3 is TGCGCCAGCAGTGAGTTCTATGGCAGGGACTCTTCCCCTTACGAGCAGTACTTC.

The J gene is TRBJ2-5, the V gene TRBV10-1, with a possible D match to TRBD1 (6 bases). The germline V gene encodes CDR1 WNHNN and CDR2 SYGVQD (reference sequence). This CDR3 region has 15 residues. Trimming shortened V by 0 bases and J by 9 bases, and 17 bases separated the two germline ends. The CDR3 nucleotides read TGCGCCAGCAGTGAGTCTAGAGGCGTGAGGGGGTCCCAGTACTTC. Translated, it gives CASSESRGVRGSQYF.

This clone has a count of ten or more. The V and J genes are TRBV30 and TRBJ2-7; 10 nucleotides align to TRBD2. The CDR3 loop spans 15 amino acids. Unmatched junction bases numbered 4, after V lost 0 bases and J lost 2 bases. Per the germline V gene, CDR1 is GTSNPN and CDR2 is SVGIG (reference sequence). The DNA of the CDR3 is TGTGCCTGGAGTGTCCAGCGGGGGGGAACCTACGAGCAGTACTTC. Translated, it gives CAWSVQRGGTYEQYF.

This chain joins TRBV25-1 and TRBJ2-7, with TRBD1 identical over 10 bases. V trimming: 8 bases; J trimming: 2 bases; junction bases outside the gene matches: 12. The germline gives CDR1 MGHDK, CDR2 SYGVNS. The CDR3 covers 16 residues. The CDR3: CASGLLTGTGAYEQYF. Written as DNA, the CDR3 is TGTGCCAGCGGTCTCCTAACAGGGACAGGGGCCTACGAGCAGTACTTC.

In its sample, this clone was seen once. The J gene is TRBJ2-7, the V gene TRBV18, with 10 bases identical to TRBD1. Per germline, CDR1 KGHSH and CDR2 LQKENI. The CDR3 has 16 amino acids. V lost 0 bases and J lost 5; bases outside the gene matches: 7. The CDR3 DNA sequence: TGTGCCAGCTCACCACCCCGACAGGGGGCGAGGAACGAGCAGTACTTC. It codes for CASSPPRQGARNEQYF. Supplemented by reference TRBV18 and TRBJ2-7, the full variable domain reads NAGVMQNPRHLVRRRGQEARLRCSPMKGHSHVYWYRQLPEEGLKFMVYLQKENIIDESGMPKERFSAEFPKEGPSILRIQQVVRGDSAAYFCASSPPRQGARNEQYFGPGTRLTVT.

The rearrangement uses TRBV19 and TRBJ2-2; 7 bases map to TRBD2. V trimming: 3 bases; J trimming: 5 bases; junction bases outside the gene matches: 3. This CDR3 region has 14 residues. CDR1 and CDR2 (germline): LNHDA, SQIVND (reference sequence). DNA for the CDR3: TGTGCCAGTAGTATTCGGGGGGTAACCGGGGAGCTGTTTTTT. It is translated as CASSIRGVTGELFF.

The V and J genes are TRBV10-1 and TRBJ1-6; 7 bases agree with TRBD1. Looked up from germline, CDR1 is WNHNN and CDR2 is SYGVQD (reference sequence). This CDR3 comprises 15 residues. Trimming at V came to 0 bases and at J to 9 bases, leaving 5 bases not matched to a gene. The CDR3 coding sequence is TGCGCCAGCAGTGAGTCGCGGGACAGCGGTTCACCCCTCCACTTT. Its translation: CASSESRDSGSPLHF.

A note on this clone: Distinct nucleotide sequences in the sample also encode this CDR3. V gene TRBV7-9 combines with J gene TRBJ1-1; 11 bases agree with TRBD1. This CDR3 has 15 residues. V shed 6 bases and J 1 base; nucleotides not matched to a gene: 4. In germline, CDR1 is SEHNR, CDR2 FQNEAQ (reference sequence). The CDR3 DNA sequence: TGTGCCAGCAGGCCTGGACAGGGGGCGAACACTGAAGCTTTCTTT. The encoded protein is CASRPGQGANTEAFF.

CDR3 region: CASSAEQGQNQPQHF. CDR3 DNA: TGTGCCAGCAGCGCGGAACAGGGACAGAATCAGCCCCAGCATTTT. The rearrangement joins TRBV9 to TRBJ1-5; 7 bases are a match to TRBD1. V lost 3 bases and J lost 4; bases outside the gene matches: 7. Germline V gene lookup returns CDR1 SGDLS and CDR2 YYNGEE. The CDR3 contains 15 residues.

The CDR3 coding sequence is TGTGCCACCTCGGGGGGCAATCAGCCCCAGCATTTT. This sequence encodes CATSGGNQPQHF. The rearrangement uses TRBV10-3 and TRBJ1-5; TRBD1 is a possible D gene (5 bases). This CDR3 has 12 residues. CDR1 and CDR2 from the germline V gene are ENHRY and SYGVKD. V was clipped by 10 bases and J by 2 bases, with 9 bases between them.

The chain uses TRBV5-4 and TRBJ2-5, with 7 bases lining up with TRBD2. V shed 5 bases, J shed 7 bases, and the junction held 14 bases outside the gene matches. The CDR3 is made up of 15 amino acids. Germline V CDR1 and CDR2: SGHNT, YYREEE (reference sequence). CDR3 coding DNA: TGTGCCAGCAGTCCGGACCGGGACTGGGAGGGGACCCAGTACTTC. Its protein is CASSPDRDWEGTQYF.

This clone appeared a few times. This chain links TRBV9 with TRBJ1-4; D not resolved. The length of the CDR3 is 14 residues. The V gene's germline CDR1 is SGDLS and CDR2 YYNGEE. V was pared by 0 bases and J by 4 bases, with 7 bases between. DNA of the CDR3: TGTGCCAGCAGCGTAGGAGGTTATAATGAAAAACTGTTTTTT. This gives the protein CASSVGGYNEKLFF.

The rearrangement uses TRBV9 and TRBJ1-2; 7 nucleotides line up with TRBD1. V lost 3 bases and J lost 5; bases outside the gene matches: 7. CDR1 is SGDLS, CDR2 YYNGEE, per germline. This CDR3 comprises 14 residues. The DNA for the CDR3 is TGTGCCAGCAGCGCGCACAGGGGTGGGTATGGCTACACCTTC. Protein sequence: CASSAHRGGYGYTF.

This chain joins TRBV5-6 and TRBJ1-3, with D perhaps matching TRBD1 (5 bases). Germline V gives CDR1 SGHDT, CDR2 YYEEEE. This CDR3 has 16 residues. The V end lost 3 bases, the J end lost 3 bases, and 16 bases lay between the germline ends. CDR3 region: CASSSEVGGGGNTIYF. CDR3 sequence (DNA): TGTGCCAGCAGCTCCGAGGTTGGGGGAGGTGGAAACACCATATATTTT.

The chain couples TRBV19 to TRBJ1-1; TRBD1 matches 9 bases. Per the germline V gene, CDR1 is LNHDA and CDR2 is SQIVND (reference sequence). With 5 bases clipped from V and 3 bases from J, the junction kept 7 bases outside the gene matches. The CDR3 extends over 15 amino acids. In DNA, the CDR3 is TGTGCCAGTAGTTCACAGGGGGCGCAGGACACTGAAGCTTTCTTT. Residues: CASSSQGAQDTEAFF.

The genes are TRBV24-1 and TRBJ2-7, with 10 bases that match TRBD1. CDR1 is KGHDR and CDR2 is SFDVKD in the germline V gene. This CDR3 contains 16 residues. Losses at the gene ends were 1 base for V and 4 bases for J; bases not matched to a gene: 6. The CDR3 here is CATSDLPRDRGYEQYF. The CDR3 nucleotides read TGTGCCACCAGTGATTTACCCCGGGACAGGGGTTACGAGCAGTACTTC.

Note on this clone: At one boundary the junction diverges from the germline segment, which might be a read error. This chain connects TRBV7-7 to TRBJ2-2, with D tentatively TRBD2 (6 bases). This CDR3 is built from 15 residues. The germline V gene has CDR1 SSHAT and CDR2 FNYEAQ (reference sequence). CDR3 in DNA: TGTGCTAGCAGCCCGGACGGGGGTGGCACCGGGGAGCTGTTTTTT. Its protein product is CASSPDGGGTGELFF.

This clone was observed a handful of times. This same CDR3 is encoded by further DNA sequences in the sample. The chain uses TRBV24-1 and TRBJ1-6, with TRBD1 matching 8 bases. With V trimmed by 1 base and J by 11 bases, 6 bases remained unmatched. The germline gives CDR1 KGHDR, CDR2 SFDVKD. This CDR3 region has 15 residues. CDR3 protein: CATSDLKRQGPPLHF. The CDR3, as DNA: TGTGCCACCAGTGATTTAAAGAGACAGGGGCCACCCCTCCACTTT.

The J gene is TRBJ2-5, the V gene TRBV14; TRBD2 matches at 10 bases. Germline lookup yields CDR1 SGHDN and CDR2 FVKESK. Unmatched junction bases numbered 3, after V lost 4 bases and J lost 1 base. This CDR3 has 15 amino acids. The CDR3 nucleotides are TGTGCCAGCAGCCTACGGACTAGCGGCCAAGAGACCCAGTACTTC. This sequence encodes CASSLRTSGQETQYF. The full variable domain, rest sourced from reference TRBV14 and TRBJ2-5, is EAGVTQFPSHSVIEKGQTVTLRCDPISGHDNLYWYRRVMGKEIKFLLHFVKESKQDESGMPNNRFLAERTGGTYSTLKVQPAELEDSGVYFCASSLRTSGQETQYFGPGTRLLVL.

This sequence joins TRBV27 and TRBJ2-1; 13 bases are a match to TRBD2. V lost 5 bases, J lost 6 bases, and 10 bases stayed unmatched. Germline CDR1 reads MNHEY; CDR2 reads SMNVEV (reference sequence). The CDR3 consists of 17 residues. CDR3 sequence reads: CASSPGTSGTPLNEQFF. CDR3 in DNA: TGTGCCAGCAGTCCAGGGACTAGCGGGACCCCCCTCAATGAGCAGTTCTTC.

The chain links TRBV30 to TRBJ1-3; 8 bases align to TRBD1. There are 13 residues in the CDR3. V gave up 4 bases and J gave up 2 bases; unmatched junction bases: 1. The germline V gene has CDR1 GTSNPN and CDR2 SVGIG (reference sequence). Written as DNA, the CDR3 is TGTGCCTGGAACAGGGGGACTGGAAACACCATATATTTT. This codes for CAWNRGTGNTIYF.

The chain employs TRBV27 and TRBJ2-5, with TRBD2 matching 13 bases. The CDR3 totals 18 residues. V lost 3 bases to trimming and J lost 1 base; unmatched junction nucleotides: 8. CDR1 and CDR2 from the germline V gene are MNHEY and SMNVEV (reference sequence). The chain's CDR3 is CASSFLMTSGGPQETQYF. CDR3 in DNA: TGTGCCAGCAGTTTTCTTATGACTAGCGGGGGGCCCCAAGAGACCCAGTACTTC.

This chain links TRBV5-4 with TRBJ1-2, with D possibly matching TRBD1 (5 bases). Germline loops: CDR1 SGHNT, CDR2 YYREEE (reference sequence). The V end lost 2 bases, the J end lost 8 bases, and 19 bases lay between the germline ends. This CDR3 spans 15 amino acids. The CDR3 region is CASSFKSLRAGGYTF. For the CDR3, the DNA is TGTGCCAGCAGCTTCAAATCACTCAGGGCGGGGGGCTACACCTTC.

The chain recombines TRBV20-1 with TRBJ1-2, with no clear D. V was cut by 3 bases and J by 2 bases, with 10 bases left in between. The germline V gene encodes CDR1 DFQATT and CDR2 SNEGSKA (reference sequence). CDR3 size: 13 residues. CDR3 coding DNA: TGCAGTGCTAGTCGTCTGGGCAACTATGGCTACACCTTC. Translated: CSASRLGNYGYTF.